This T cell receptor (beta chain) was found in a study of blood T cells in healthy people across ages. V lost 6 bases to trimming and J lost 8 bases, with 16 bases between them. Germline assignment: CDR1 SQVTM and CDR2 ANQGSEA. The CDR3 extends over 12 amino acids. The use of a sample-barcoded 5' primer and a J-beta primer mix characterized a second PCR of roughly 7 to 11 cycles. TCRdb processed the 5' RACE reads anew with MiXCR; each CDR3 protein has one entry. The sample carries around 1,000,000 distinct CDR3 sequences, 25% recorded once. These data also formed part of another study, on T cells of mothers and their children. From that paper: Each mother yielded more than 8 million TCR beta CDR3 reads. Each child yielded about 3 million reads.

What was sequenced was blood. This clonotype was sampled from a girl aged 2-10 years in good health. V usage is TRBV29-1 and J usage is TRBJ2-5, with D perhaps matching TRBD1 or TRBD2 (5 bases each). CDR3 bases: TGCAGCGTGCCCGGGACGGCCCTCACCCAGTACTTC. Translating gives CSVPGTALTQYF.